The clone carrying this T cell receptor beta chain was detected only a few times. Antigen: not known. The sample belongs to a study of T cells in Graves' hyperthyroidism and ophthalmopathy. Graves' hyperthyroidism is called stable when ophthalmopathy does not progress within 18 months. Amplification targeted TCR beta CDR3 regions from RNA transcripts. With the HTBI primer set, the TCR CDR3 went through a first round of RT-PCR. MiXCR was run by TCRdb on the multiplex PCR reads, yielding one entry per CDR3 protein. The repertoire holds 800,000 or so distinct CDR3 sequences, with 38% as singletons. Study-wide results and limits: Through a model of 13 V-J features, ophthalmopathy was separated from stable hyperthyroidism.

Sequencing input: blood. This receptor was identified in a man in his late teens or twenties with Graves' hyperthyroidism.

CDR3 bases: TGTGCCAGCAGTTTAGAGCTCTCACCCTCCTACGAGCAGTACTTC. This sequence encodes CASSLELSPSYEQYF. This chain connects TRBV12-3 or TRBV12-4 to TRBJ2-7; D ambiguous. The CDR3 has 15 amino acids. Between the trimmed V and J ends, which lost 1 base and 0 bases, there was a span of 10 bases.